Below are 3 T cell receptor beta chains sequenced from a single sample in a study of blood T cell repertoires in COVID-19. The protocol was immunoSEQ multiplex PCR, while the TCRdb copy is restricted to in-frame clones and leaves out a portion. The table records about 100,000 clones, approximately 87% of them present only once. Sequences were obtained from peripheral blood. The receptors here all came from a human donor in a cohort sampled during active COVID-19.

The chain is built from TRBV7-2 and TRBJ2-2; 8 bases fit TRBD1. V lost 4 bases and J lost 3; bases outside the gene matches: 4. Germline loops: CDR1 SGHTA, CDR2 FQGNSA. This CDR3 contains 15 residues. The CDR3 is CASSYLDRDTGELFF. CDR3 in DNA: TGTGCCAGCAGCTACCTGGACAGGGACACCGGGGAGCTGTTTTTT.

This chain uses TRBV2 with TRBJ1-5, with no clear D. Germline loops: CDR1 SNHLY, CDR2 FYNNEI. The CDR3 is made up of 15 amino acids. Deletions cut 4 bases from V and 6 bases from J, with 16 bases between. The CDR3 loop reads CASSATLPGVQPQHF. The CDR3 nucleotides are TGTGCCAGCAGTGCGACCTTGCCCGGAGTTCAGCCCCAGCATTTT. Complete variable domain (other parts from reference TRBV2 and TRBJ1-5): EPEVTQTPSHQVTQMGQEVILRCVPISNHLYFYWYRQILGQKVEFLVSFYNNEISEKSEIFDDQFSVERPDGSNFTLKIRSTKLEDSAMYFCASSATLPGVQPQHFGDGTRLSIL.

The chain combines TRBV10-3 with TRBJ2-3; TRBD1 matches 9 bases. The ends lost 10 bases at V and 5 bases at J; junction bases unmatched: 10. The germline gives CDR1 ENHRY, CDR2 SYGVKD. The CDR3 totals 14 residues. For the CDR3, the DNA is TGTGCCAATTCACCGGGACAGGGAAAAGATACGCAGTATTTT. Translation gives CANSPGQGKDTQYF.